The T cell receptor beta chain under discussion was sequenced for a study of tumor-infiltrating lymphocytes in localized non-small cell lung cancer. Findings of the study overall: Only some patients had TCR sequencing, depending on available tissue. T-cell fraction did not differ between immunotypes IM1 and IM2. Technical variation could not be separated from intratumor heterogeneity here.

Profiling relied on immunoSEQ multiplex PCR, and the TCRdb table lists in-frame clones only, not all of them. The data hold about 3,000 clones, with roughly 77% observed a single time. Regarding this clone: What it recognizes is unknown.

This CDR3 is 16 amino acids long. Per the germline V gene, CDR1 is SGHTA and CDR2 is FQGNSA. Trimming removed 1 base from V and 4 bases from J; junction bases left unmatched: 3. The sequence derives from a human donor with non-small cell lung cancer. This chain links TRBV7-2 with TRBJ2-1; the match to TRBD2 covers 11 bases. Sequencing input: uninvolved lung tissue not adjacent to the tumor. The CDR3 sequence: CASSLVRTSGYNEQFF. CDR3 DNA: TGTGCCAGCAGCTTAGTGCGGACTAGCGGGTACAATGAGCAGTTCTTC.